These T cell receptor beta chains were read from a single sample in a study of T cell responses to AZD1222 COVID-19 vaccine. The table came from immunoSEQ multiplex PCR; TCRdb's copy has only in-frame clones and leaves some out. The sample lists about 170,000 clones, 90% occurring once. The sequenced sample was peripheral blood, obtained 28 days after the second dose of the MenACWY control vaccine. Receptors originate from an adult who received the MenACWY meningococcal vaccine as a control. CDR3s include the opening cysteine and the closing phenylalanine or tryptophan. Fields, in order: D gene, V gene, J gene, CDR3 protein, CDR3 DNA. The D gene is left open where the match is weak.

-	TRBV7-2	TRBJ1-1	CASSALSNHYTEAFF	TGTGCCAGCAGCGCCCTAAGCAACCACTACACTGAAGCTTTCTTT
-	TRBV4-1	TRBJ2-7	CASSQVARSGTHEQYF	TGCGCCAGCAGCCAAGTAGCGCGCTCTGGCACCCACGAGCAGTACTTC
-	TRBV7-2	TRBJ2-7	CASSAGSLSYEQYF	TGTGCCAGCAGCGCGGGATCTTTATCCTACGAGCAGTACTTC
-	TRBV6-5	TRBJ2-1	CASSLGVMVHEQFF	TGTGCCAGCAGTTTGGGGGTTATGGTCCATGAGCAGTTCTTC
-	TRBV11-2	TRBJ1-1	CASSSLSGAFF	TGTGCCAGCAGCTCTCTCTCCGGAGCTTTCTTT
-	TRBV27	TRBJ1-2	CASSFSGAGYTF	TGTGCCAGCAGTTTTTCAGGGGCGGGCTACACCTTC
-	TRBV6-5	TRBJ1-2	CASSYSGGNYGYTF	TGTGCCAGCAGTTACTCTGGGGGGAACTATGGCTACACCTTC
TRBD1	TRBV28	TRBJ2-2	CATLPGQRITGELFF	TGTGCCACCCTCCCGGGACAGAGGATCACCGGGGAGCTGTTTTTT
TRBD1	TRBV7-2	TRBJ1-2	CASSWTGSGVYGYTF	TGTGCCAGCAGCTGGACAGGAAGTGGGGTCTATGGCTACACCTTC
-	TRBV20-1	TRBJ1-1	CSAGGGSEAFF	TGCAGTGCCGGAGGGGGGAGTGAAGCTTTCTTT
-	TRBV5-4	TRBJ2-5	CASSPTGPQETQYF	TGTGCCAGCAGCCCAACAGGTCCCCAAGAGACCCAGTACTTC
-	TRBV6-7	TRBJ1-1	CASSSRAYPLKAEAFF	TGTGCCAGCAGTTCCCGGGCATACCCCTTAAAGGCTGAAGCTTTCTTT
TRBD1	TRBV6-2/TRBV6-3	TRBJ1-1	CASSLAPQGASTEAFF	TGTGCCAGCAGCCTCGCCCCCCAGGGGGCAAGCACTGAAGCTTTCTTT
-	TRBV4-3	TRBJ2-1	CASSHFARGSSYNEQFF	TGCGCCAGCAGCCACTTCGCTAGGGGGAGCTCCTACAATGAGCAGTTCTTC
TRBD2	TRBV28	TRBJ2-1	CASSFSSGGNEQFF	TGTGCCAGCAGTTTCTCTAGCGGCGGGAATGAGCAGTTCTTC
TRBD2	TRBV28	TRBJ2-2	CASSLLAGVPGELFF	TGTGCCAGCAGTTTACTGGCGGGAGTCCCCGGGGAGCTGTTTTTT
-	TRBV21-1	TRBJ2-3	CASSKGLQGVEADTQYF	TGTGCCAGCAGCAAAGGACTACAGGGGGTAGAGGCAGATACGCAGTATTTT
-	TRBV12-3/TRBV12-4	TRBJ2-3	CASSPGTDTQYF	TGTGCCAGCAGTCCCGGGACAGATACGCAGTATTTT
-	TRBV28	TRBJ1-3	CATSRNTIYF	TGTGCCACAAGTAGAAACACCATATATTTT
-	TRBV7-2	TRBJ2-1	CASSLSGGSYNEQFF	TGTGCCAGCAGCCTTTCGGGCGGCTCCTACAATGAGCAGTTCTTC
-	TRBV7-2	TRBJ2-2	CASRSQGTSDTGELFF	TGTGCCAGCAGGAGCCAGGGGACCTCAGACACCGGGGAGCTGTTTTTT
TRBD2	TRBV5-1	TRBJ2-1	CASSFVPGGPGTSNEQFF	TGCGCCAGCAGCTTCGTGCCGGGAGGGCCAGGAACGTCAAATGAGCAGTTCTTC
TRBD2	TRBV6-5	TRBJ2-7	CASSYRTSLSYEQYF	TGTGCCAGCAGTTATCGGACTAGCTTATCCTACGAGCAGTACTTC
-	TRBV6-5	TRBJ2-2	CASSYSGTGELFF	TGTGCCAGCAGTTACTCGGGGACCGGGGAGCTGTTTTTT
TRBD1	TRBV27	TRBJ2-2	CASSPKPPGQRYTGELFF	TGTGCCAGCAGTCCGAAACCCCCGGGACAGAGATACACCGGGGAGCTGTTTTTT
TRBD2	TRBV20-1	TRBJ2-3	CSASPSASGSSF	TGCAGTGCTAGTCCTTCGGCTAGCGGGAGTTCTTTT
TRBD2	TRBV5-1	TRBJ2-3	CASFLVAGGSTDTQYF	TGCGCCAGCTTTCTTGTAGCGGGAGGGAGCACAGATACGCAGTATTTT
-	TRBV30	TRBJ2-5	CAWRTPGKLLETQYF	TGTGCCTGGAGGACCCCTGGGAAACTTCTGGAGACCCAGTACTTC
TRBD1	TRBV27	TRBJ2-1	CASRQGVGYNEQFF	TGTGCCAGCCGCCAGGGGGTTGGTTACAATGAGCAGTTCTTC
TRBD1	TRBV7-2	TRBJ1-1	CASSPQGALGVTEAFF	TGTGCCAGCAGCCCCCAGGGGGCGCTCGGGGTCACTGAAGCTTTCTTT
-	TRBV7-2	TRBJ1-2	CASSPQYWGFANYGYTF	TGTGCCAGCAGCCCACAATATTGGGGTTTTGCTAACTATGGCTACACCTTC
-	TRBV5-4	TRBJ1-1	CASSLPGTLNTEAFF	TGTGCCAGCAGCTTACCCGGGACATTGAACACTGAAGCTTTCTTT
-	TRBV30	TRBJ2-7	CAWSIGLLYEQYF	TGTGCCTGGAGTATCGGGCTACTCTACGAGCAGTACTTC
-	TRBV3-1/TRBV3-2	TRBJ2-3	CASSPASAASGDTQYF	TGTGCCAGCAGCCCTGCTAGCGCAGCAAGTGGAGATACGCAGTATTTT
-	TRBV28	TRBJ2-7	CASSSPNAGAFYEQYF	TGTGCCAGCAGTTCCCCAAATGCAGGGGCGTTCTACGAGCAGTACTTC
-	TRBV3-1/TRBV3-2	TRBJ2-1	CASSRGARDEQFF	TGTGCCAGCAGCCGAGGGGCACGGGATGAGCAGTTCTTC
-	TRBV12-5	TRBJ1-2	CASGSRVYGYTF	TGTGCTAGTGGAAGCAGAGTCTATGGCTACACCTTC
-	TRBV9	TRBJ2-7	CASSGPDSLGTYEQYF	TGTGCCAGCAGCGGCCCCGACTCACTCGGGACATACGAGCAGTACTTC
-	TRBV28	TRBJ1-5	CASGGQLSNQPQHF	TGTGCCAGCGGCGGACAGTTGAGCAATCAGCCCCAGCATTTT
TRBD2	TRBV7-6	TRBJ2-2	CASSFSGTNTGELFF	TGTGCCAGCAGCTTCAGCGGGACTAACACCGGGGAGCTGTTTTTT
TRBD1	TRBV18	TRBJ1-1	CASSPSPGGTEAFF	TGTGCCAGCTCACCATCCCCAGGGGGGACTGAAGCTTTCTTT